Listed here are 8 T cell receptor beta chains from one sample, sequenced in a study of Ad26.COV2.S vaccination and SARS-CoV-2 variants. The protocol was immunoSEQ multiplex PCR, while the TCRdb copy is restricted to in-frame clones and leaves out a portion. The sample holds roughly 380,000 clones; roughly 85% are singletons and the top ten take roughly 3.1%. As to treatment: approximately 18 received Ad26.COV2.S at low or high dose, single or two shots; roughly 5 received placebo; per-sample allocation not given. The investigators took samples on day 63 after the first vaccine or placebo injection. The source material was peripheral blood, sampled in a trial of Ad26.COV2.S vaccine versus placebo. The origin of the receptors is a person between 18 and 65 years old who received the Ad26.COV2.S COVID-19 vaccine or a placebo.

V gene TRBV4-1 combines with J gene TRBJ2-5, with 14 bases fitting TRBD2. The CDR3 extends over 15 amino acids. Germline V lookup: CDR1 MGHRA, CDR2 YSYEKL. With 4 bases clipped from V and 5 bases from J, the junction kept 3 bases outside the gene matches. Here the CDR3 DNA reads TGCGCCAGCAGCCGACTAGCGGGAGGGCGGGAGACCCAGTACTTC. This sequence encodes CASSRLAGGRETQYF.

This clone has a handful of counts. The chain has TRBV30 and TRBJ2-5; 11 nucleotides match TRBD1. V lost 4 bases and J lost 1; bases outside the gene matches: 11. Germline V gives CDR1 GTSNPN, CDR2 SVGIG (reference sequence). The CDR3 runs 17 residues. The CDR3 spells CAWTTGQGAIGQETQYF. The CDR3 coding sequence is TGTGCCTGGACTACAGGACAGGGGGCGATAGGCCAAGAGACCCAGTACTTC.

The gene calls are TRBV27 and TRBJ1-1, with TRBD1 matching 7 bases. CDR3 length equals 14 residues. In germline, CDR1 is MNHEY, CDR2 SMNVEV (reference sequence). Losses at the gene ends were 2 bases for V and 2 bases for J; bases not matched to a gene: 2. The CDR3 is CASSLLGGNTEAFF. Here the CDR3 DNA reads TGTGCCAGCAGTTTACTAGGGGGCAACACTGAAGCTTTCTTT.

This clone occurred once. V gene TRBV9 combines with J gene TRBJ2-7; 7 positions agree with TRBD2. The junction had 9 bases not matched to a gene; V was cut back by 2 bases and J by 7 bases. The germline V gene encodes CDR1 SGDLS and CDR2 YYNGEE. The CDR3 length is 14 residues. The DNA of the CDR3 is TGTGCCAGCAGCGTCCGCGGGGGACCAGGGGAGCAGTACTTC. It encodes CASSVRGGPGEQYF.

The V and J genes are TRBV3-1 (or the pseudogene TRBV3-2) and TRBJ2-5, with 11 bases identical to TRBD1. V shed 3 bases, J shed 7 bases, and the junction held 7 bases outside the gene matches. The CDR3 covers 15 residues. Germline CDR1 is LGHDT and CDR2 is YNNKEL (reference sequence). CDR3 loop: CASSHPGGQGVTQYF. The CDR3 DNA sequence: TGTGCCAGCAGCCATCCAGGGGGACAGGGGGTGACCCAGTACTTC.

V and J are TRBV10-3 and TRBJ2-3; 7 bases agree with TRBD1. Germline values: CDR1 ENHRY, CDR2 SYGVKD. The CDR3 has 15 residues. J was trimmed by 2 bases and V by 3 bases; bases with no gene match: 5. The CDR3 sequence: CAISEPGQYTDTQYF. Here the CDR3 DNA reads TGTGCCATCAGTGAACCGGGACAGTACACAGATACGCAGTATTTT.

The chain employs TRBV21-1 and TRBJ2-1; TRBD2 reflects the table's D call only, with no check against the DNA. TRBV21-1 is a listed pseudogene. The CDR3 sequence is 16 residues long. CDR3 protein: CASSKGTSRPSGEQFF. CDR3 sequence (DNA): TGTGCCAGCAGCAAAGGGACTAGCCGCCCTAGTGGTGAGCAGTTCTTC.

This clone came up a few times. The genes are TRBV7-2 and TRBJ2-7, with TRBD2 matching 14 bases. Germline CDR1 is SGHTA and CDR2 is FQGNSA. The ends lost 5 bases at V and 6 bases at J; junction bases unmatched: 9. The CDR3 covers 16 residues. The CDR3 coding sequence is TGTGCCAGCAGCGTCATGACTAGCGGGGGGGCCTCCGAGCAGTACTTC. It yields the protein CASSVMTSGGASEQYF.